Given below is one T cell receptor beta chain in context. The antigen is undetermined. Germline V gives CDR1 SGHNT, CDR2 YYREEE (reference sequence). This CDR3 spans 15 amino acids. After removal of 4 bases from V and 0 bases from J, the junction contained 6 bases not matched to a gene. This sample is part of a study of pediatric ulcerative colitis. Study-wide background: Ulcerative colitis patients had pancolitis or left-sided colitis, with confirming histology. Whole-study findings and limits: Repertoires came from total lymphocyte DNA, so rare subsets like regulatory T cells may be missed.

Blood was drawn at the time of colonoscopy. Data came from immunoSEQ multiplex PCR; TCRdb stores just in-frame clones and leaves some out. The table includes under 45,000 clones, 75% to 90% detected once. The specimen sequenced was blood. This rearrangement joins TRBV5-4 to TRBJ1-1; TRBD1 matches 7 bases. This TCR was recovered from a girl aged 5-17 years with moderate ulcerative colitis. The CDR3 spells CASSRMGQMNTEAFF. CDR3 coding DNA: TGTGCCAGCAGCCGTATGGGACAGATGAACACTGAAGCTTTCTTT.